This T cell receptor (beta chain) comes out of a study of T-cell reconstitution after alpha-beta-depleted transplantation in children (dated by TCRdb to between 2015 and 2016). About the full investigation: The study quantitatively tracked T-cell immune reconstitution after TCRalphabeta/CD19-depleted allogeneic hematopoietic cell transplantation in children using TCR repertoire profiling.

This clonotype was observed at least ten times. No antigen is known for it. No base-level quality is on record; no much larger clone is a single base apart. Trimming takes 5 bases off V and 5 bases off J; junction bases not matched to a gene: 9. From the cysteine up to the phenylalanine, the CDR3 has a length of 14 residues. Only the CDR3 portion is preserved as DNA: 42 bases, with reading frame beginning at the first base. From the germline V gene (reference sequence), CDR1 is DFQATT and CDR2 is SNEGSKA. Library method: PCR. Sequencing relied on an Illumina HiSeq 2500. To normalize quantification of the TCRbeta repertoire, the TCR libraries were built with molecular barcoding that relied on unique molecular identifiers. Clones were called with MiXCR by TCRdb after fastp trimmed the public reads at Q25, and only in-frame beta chains were retained. Each record represents a unique CDR3 protein, reported with the most common genes and DNA among its rows. This sample has some 640,000 distinct CDR3 sequences in its table, and roughly 17% of those were observed once. 1.1% of the sample lies in the top ten.

Sequencing used PBMCs from the stem cell graft donor, obtained from the stem cell graft. The source of this sequence is a human donor who donated a stem cell graft to a child with acute myeloid leukemia. The sequence joins TRBV20-1 to TRBJ1-1; the central 9 bases match TRBD1. The DNA sequence is TGCAGTGCTGCCAACAGGGGGCGGGGGACTGAAGCTTTCTTT. Its protein is CSAANRGRGTEAFF.